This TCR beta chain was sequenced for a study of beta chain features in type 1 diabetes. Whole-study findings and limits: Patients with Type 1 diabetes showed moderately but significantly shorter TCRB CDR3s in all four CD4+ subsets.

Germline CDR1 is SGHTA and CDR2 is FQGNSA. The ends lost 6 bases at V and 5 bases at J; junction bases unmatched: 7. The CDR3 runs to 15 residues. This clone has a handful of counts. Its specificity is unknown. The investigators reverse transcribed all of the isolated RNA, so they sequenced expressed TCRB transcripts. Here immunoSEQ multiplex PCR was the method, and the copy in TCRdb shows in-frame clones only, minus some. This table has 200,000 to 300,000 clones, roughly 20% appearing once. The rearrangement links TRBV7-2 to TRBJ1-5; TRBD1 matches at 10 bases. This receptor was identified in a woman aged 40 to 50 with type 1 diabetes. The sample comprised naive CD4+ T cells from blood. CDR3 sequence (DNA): TGTGCCAGCAGTTTTGACAGGGGGCTCCATCAGCCCCAGCATTTT. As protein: CASSFDRGLHQPQHF.